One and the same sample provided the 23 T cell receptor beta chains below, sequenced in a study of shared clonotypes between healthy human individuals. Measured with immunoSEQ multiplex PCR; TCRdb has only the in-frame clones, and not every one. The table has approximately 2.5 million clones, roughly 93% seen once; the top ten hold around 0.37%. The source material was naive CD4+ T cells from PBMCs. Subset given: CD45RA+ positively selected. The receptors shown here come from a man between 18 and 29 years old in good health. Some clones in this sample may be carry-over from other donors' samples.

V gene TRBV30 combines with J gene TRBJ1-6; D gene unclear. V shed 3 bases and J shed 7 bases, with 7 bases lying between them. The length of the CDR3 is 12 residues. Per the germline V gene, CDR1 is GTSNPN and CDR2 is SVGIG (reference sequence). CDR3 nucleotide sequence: TGTGCCTGGAGCCCAGCGAATTCACCCCTCCACTTT. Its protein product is CAWSPANSPLHF.

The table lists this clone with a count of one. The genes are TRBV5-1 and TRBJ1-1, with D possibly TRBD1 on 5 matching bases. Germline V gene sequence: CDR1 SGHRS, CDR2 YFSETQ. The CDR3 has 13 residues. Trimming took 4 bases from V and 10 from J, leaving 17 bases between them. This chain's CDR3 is CASSPDNIAAAFF. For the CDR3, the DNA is TGCGCCAGCAGCCCGGACAATATAGCGGCAGCTTTCTTT.

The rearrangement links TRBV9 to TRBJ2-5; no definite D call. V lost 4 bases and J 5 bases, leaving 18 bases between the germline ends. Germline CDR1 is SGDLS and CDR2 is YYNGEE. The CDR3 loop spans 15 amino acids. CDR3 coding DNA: TGTGCCAGCAGCCCGGCCCCCCGTACGATGGAGACCCAGTACTTC. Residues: CASSPAPRTMETQYF.

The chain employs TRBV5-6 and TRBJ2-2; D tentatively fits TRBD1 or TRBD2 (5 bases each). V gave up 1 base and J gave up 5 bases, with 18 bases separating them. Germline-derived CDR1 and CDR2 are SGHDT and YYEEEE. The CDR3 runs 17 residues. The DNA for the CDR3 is TGTGCCAGCAGCTTGACGAAGGCGAGGGGACGGACCGGGGAGCTGTTTTTT. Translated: CASSLTKARGRTGELFF. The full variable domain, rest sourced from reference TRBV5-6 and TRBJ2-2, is DAGVTQSPTHLIKTRGQQVTLRCSPKSGHDTVSWYQQALGQGPQFIFQYYEEEERQRGNFPDRFSGHQFPNYSSELNVNALLLGDSALYLCASSLTKARGRTGELFFGEGSRLTVL.

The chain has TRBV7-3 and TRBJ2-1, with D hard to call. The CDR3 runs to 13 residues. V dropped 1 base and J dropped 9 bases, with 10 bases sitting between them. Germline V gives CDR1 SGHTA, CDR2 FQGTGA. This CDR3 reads CASSLNTLGEQFF. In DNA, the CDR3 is TGTGCCAGCAGCTTAAATACCCTTGGTGAGCAGTTCTTC.

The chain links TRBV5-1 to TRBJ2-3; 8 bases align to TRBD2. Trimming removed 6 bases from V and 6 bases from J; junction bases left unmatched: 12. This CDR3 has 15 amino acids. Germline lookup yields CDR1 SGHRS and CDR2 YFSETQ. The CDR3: CASTLTSGGGDTQYF. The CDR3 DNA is TGCGCCAGCACTTTAACTAGCGGAGGGGGGGATACGCAGTATTTT.

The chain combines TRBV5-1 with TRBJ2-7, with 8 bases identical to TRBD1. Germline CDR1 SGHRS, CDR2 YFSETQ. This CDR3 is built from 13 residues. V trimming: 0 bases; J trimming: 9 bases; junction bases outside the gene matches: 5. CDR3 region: CASSLGQGAGQYF. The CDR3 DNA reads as TGCGCCAGCAGCTTGGGGCAGGGGGCTGGGCAGTACTTC.

CDR3 residues: CASSPWGGETEAFF. The CDR3 DNA reads as TGTGCCAGCAGCCCCTGGGGGGGGGAAACTGAAGCTTTCTTT. The gene calls are TRBV7-2 and TRBJ1-1; possible D gene TRBD1, 5 bases. The germline V gene has CDR1 SGHTA and CDR2 FQGNSA. V was shortened by 5 bases and J by 5 bases, with 15 bases between the two germline ends. The CDR3 is 14 amino acids.

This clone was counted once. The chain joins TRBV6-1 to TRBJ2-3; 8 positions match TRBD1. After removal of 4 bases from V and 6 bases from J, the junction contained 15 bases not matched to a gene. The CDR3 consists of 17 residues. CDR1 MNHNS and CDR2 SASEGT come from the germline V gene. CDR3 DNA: TGTGCCAGCAGTGCTGCAGGCTGGACAGGGAGACTTGATACGCAGTATTTT. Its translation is CASSAAGWTGRLDTQYF.

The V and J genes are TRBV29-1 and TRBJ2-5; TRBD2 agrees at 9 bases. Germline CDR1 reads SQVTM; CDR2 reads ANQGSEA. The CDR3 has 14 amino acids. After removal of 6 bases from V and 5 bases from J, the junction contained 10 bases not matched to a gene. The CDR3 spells CSVAAGGLQETQYF. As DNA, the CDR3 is TGCAGCGTGGCGGCGGGAGGGCTTCAGGAGACCCAGTACTTC. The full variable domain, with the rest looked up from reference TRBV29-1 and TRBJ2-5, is SAVISQKPSRDICQRGTSLTIQCQVDSQVTMMFWYRQQPGQSLTLIATANQGSEATYESGFVIDKFPISRPNLTFSTLTVSNMSPEDSSIYLCSVAAGGLQETQYFGPGTRLLVL.

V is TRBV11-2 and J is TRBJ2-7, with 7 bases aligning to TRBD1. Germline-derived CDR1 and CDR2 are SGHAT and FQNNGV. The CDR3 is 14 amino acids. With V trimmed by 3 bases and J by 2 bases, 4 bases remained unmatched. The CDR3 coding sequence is TGTGCCAGCAGCTTCGGACAGGACCCCTACGAGCAGTACTTC. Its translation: CASSFGQDPYEQYF.

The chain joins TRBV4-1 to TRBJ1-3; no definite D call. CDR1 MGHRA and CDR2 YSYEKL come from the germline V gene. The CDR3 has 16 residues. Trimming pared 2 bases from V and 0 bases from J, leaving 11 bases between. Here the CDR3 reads CASSQPPRASGNTIYF. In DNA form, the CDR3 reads TGCGCCAGCAGCCAACCACCTAGGGCCTCTGGAAACACCATATATTTT.

DNA of the CDR3: TGCGCCAGCAGCTCGTTGATATCCAGTCCAGGCTATGGCTACACCTTC. Translation gives CASSSLISSPGYGYTF. The rearrangement uses TRBV5-1 and TRBJ1-2; no clear D gene. Germline V CDR1 and CDR2: SGHRS, YFSETQ. Trimming removed 3 bases from V and 4 bases from J, with 19 bases in between. This CDR3 spans 16 amino acids.

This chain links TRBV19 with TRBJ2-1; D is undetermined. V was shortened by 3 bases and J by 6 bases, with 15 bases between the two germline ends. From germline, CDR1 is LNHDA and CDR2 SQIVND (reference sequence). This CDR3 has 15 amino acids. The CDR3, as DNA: TGTGCCAGTAGTATCCCATCCGGCCGGAGCAATGAGCAGTTCTTC. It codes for CASSIPSGRSNEQFF.

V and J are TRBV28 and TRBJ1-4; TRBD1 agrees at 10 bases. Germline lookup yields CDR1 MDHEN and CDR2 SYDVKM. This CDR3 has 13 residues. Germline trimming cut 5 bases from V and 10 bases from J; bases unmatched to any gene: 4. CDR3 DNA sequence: TGTGCCAGCAGTCGCGGACAGGGGGGAAAACTGTTTTTT. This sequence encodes CASSRGQGGKLFF.

This chain's CDR3 is CASIPENQETQYF. The CDR3 DNA reads TGTGCCAGCATTCCAGAGAACCAAGAGACCCAGTACTTC. The gene calls are TRBV7-9 and TRBJ2-5; D is undetermined. CDR3 length: 13 residues. The V and J ends lost 7 bases and 0 bases respectively, with 9 bases between them. Per germline, CDR1 SEHNR and CDR2 FQNEAQ (reference sequence).

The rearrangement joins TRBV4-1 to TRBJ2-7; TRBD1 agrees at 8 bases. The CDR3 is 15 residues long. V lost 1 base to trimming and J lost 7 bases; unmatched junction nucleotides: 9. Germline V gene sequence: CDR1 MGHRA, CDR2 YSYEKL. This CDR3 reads CASSQVDRGMGEQYF. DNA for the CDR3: TGCGCCAGCAGCCAAGTCGACAGGGGAATGGGTGAGCAGTACTTC.

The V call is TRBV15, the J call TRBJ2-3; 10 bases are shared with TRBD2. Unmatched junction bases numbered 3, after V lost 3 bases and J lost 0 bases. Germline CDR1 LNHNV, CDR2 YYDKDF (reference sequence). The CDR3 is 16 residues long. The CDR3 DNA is TGTGCCACCAGCAGCGGACTAGCGGAAAGCACAGATACGCAGTATTTT. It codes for CATSSGLAESTDTQYF.

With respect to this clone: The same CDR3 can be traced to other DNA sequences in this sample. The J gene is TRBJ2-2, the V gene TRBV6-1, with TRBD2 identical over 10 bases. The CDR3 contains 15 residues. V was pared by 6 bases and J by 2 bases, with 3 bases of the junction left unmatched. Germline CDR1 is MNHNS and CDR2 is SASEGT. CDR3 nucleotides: TGTGCCAGCAGAGGACTAGCGGCAAACACCGGGGAGCTGTTTTTT. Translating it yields CASRGLAANTGELFF.

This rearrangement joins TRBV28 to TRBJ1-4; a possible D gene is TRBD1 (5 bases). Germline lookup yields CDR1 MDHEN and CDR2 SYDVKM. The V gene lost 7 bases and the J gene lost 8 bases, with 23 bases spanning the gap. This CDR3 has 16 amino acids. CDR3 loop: CASTPRRDGGWEKLFF. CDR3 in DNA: TGTGCCAGCACACCCCGCCGGGACGGGGGTTGGGAAAAACTGTTTTTT.

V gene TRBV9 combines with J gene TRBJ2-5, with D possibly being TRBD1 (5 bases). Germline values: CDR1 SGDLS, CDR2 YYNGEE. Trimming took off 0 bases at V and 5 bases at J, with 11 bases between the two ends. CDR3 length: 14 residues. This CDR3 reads CASSVGPKGETQYF. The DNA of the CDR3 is TGTGCCAGCAGCGTAGGGCCCAAGGGGGAGACCCAGTACTTC.

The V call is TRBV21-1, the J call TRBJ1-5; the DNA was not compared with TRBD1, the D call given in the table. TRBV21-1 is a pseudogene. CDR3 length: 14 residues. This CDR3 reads CASSKGQGRQPQHF. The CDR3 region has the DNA TGTGCCAGCAGCAAAGGGCAGGGTAGGCAGCCCCAGCATTTT.

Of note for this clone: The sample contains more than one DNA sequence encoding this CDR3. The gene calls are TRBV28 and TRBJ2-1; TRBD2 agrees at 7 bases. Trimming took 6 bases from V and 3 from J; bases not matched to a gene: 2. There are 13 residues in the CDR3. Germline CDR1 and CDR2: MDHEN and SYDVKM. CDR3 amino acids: CASSLAVYNEQFF. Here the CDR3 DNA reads TGTGCCAGCAGCCTAGCGGTCTACAATGAGCAGTTCTTC.